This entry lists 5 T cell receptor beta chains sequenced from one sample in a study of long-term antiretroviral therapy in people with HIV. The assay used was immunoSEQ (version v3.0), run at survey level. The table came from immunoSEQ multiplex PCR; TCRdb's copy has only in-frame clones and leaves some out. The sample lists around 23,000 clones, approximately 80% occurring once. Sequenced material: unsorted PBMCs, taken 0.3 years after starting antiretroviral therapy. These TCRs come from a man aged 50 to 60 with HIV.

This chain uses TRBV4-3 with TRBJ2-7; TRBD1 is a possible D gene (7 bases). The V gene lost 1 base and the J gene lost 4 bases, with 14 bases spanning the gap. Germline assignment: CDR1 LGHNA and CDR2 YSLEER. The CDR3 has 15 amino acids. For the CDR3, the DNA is TGCGCCAGCAGCCAAGGGGCAGGGGGGACTTACGAGCAGTACTTC. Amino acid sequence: CASSQGAGGTYEQYF.

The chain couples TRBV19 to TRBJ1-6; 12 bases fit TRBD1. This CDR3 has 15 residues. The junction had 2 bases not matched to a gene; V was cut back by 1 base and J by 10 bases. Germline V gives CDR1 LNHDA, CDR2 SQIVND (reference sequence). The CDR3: CASSIGGQGASPLHF. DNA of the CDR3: TGTGCCAGTAGTATAGGGGGACAGGGGGCCTCACCCCTCCACTTT.

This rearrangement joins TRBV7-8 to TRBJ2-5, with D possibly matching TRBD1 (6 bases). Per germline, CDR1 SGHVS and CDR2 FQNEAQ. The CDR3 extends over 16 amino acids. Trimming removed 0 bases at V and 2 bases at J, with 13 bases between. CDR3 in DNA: TGTGCCAGCAGCTTAGCTTGGACAGCCAGTCAAGAGACCCAGTACTTC. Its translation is CASSLAWTASQETQYF.

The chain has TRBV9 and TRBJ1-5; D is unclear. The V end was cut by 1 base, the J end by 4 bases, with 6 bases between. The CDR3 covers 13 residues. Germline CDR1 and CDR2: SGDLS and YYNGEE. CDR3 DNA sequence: TGTGCCAGCAGCGTAAAAGGGAATCAGCCCCAGCATTTT. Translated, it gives CASSVKGNQPQHF.

The CDR3 spells CASSLIVGETQYF. The CDR3 bases are TGTGCCAGCAGCTTAATTGTGGGAGAGACCCAGTACTTC. This chain links TRBV5-5 with TRBJ2-5; no definite D call. V was trimmed by 2 bases and J by 4 bases, leaving 9 bases between them. Germline V CDR1 and CDR2: SGHKS, YYEKEE (reference sequence). This CDR3 is built from 13 residues.